These 16 T cell receptor beta chains came from one sample sequenced in a study of blood T cell repertoires in COVID-19. Sequenced by immunoSEQ multiplex PCR; TCRdb stores in-frame clones only, minus some. The table lists over 50,000 clones, about 91% of them singletons. The sequenced material came from peripheral blood. These receptors were obtained from a woman between 55 and 75 years old with active or convalescent COVID-19.

V gene TRBV28 combines with J gene TRBJ1-5, with a weak D call TRBD1 (5 bases). Germline-derived CDR1 and CDR2 are MDHEN and SYDVKM. The CDR3 is 15 residues long. Trimming removed 1 base from V and 3 bases from J, with 10 bases in between. Here the CDR3 DNA reads TGTGCCAGCAGTTTATATCAGGGTAACAATCAGCCCCAGCATTTT. Amino acid sequence: CASSLYQGNNQPQHF.

The V and J genes are TRBV27 and TRBJ1-1; D is unresolved. The V end lost 4 bases, the J end lost 0 bases, and 6 bases lay between the germline ends. Germline V CDR1 and CDR2: MNHEY, SMNVEV (reference sequence). CDR3 length: 13 amino acids. CDR3 loop: CASSSSLNTEAFF. The CDR3 nucleotides are TGTGCCAGCAGTTCCTCTCTGAACACTGAAGCTTTCTTT.

This clone was picked up one time. The chain employs TRBV3-1 (or the pseudogene TRBV3-2) and TRBJ2-2; tentatively, D is TRBD1 (6 bases). Germline V CDR1 and CDR2: LGHDT, YNNKEL (reference sequence). The ends were cut back, 4 bases at V and 0 bases at J, with 9 bases in the middle. The CDR3 consists of 15 residues. CDR3 sequence: CASSPWTANTGELFF. CDR3 bases: TGTGCCAGCAGCCCTTGGACAGCGAACACCGGGGAGCTGTTTTTT.

V and J are TRBV6-5 and TRBJ1-2; D is uncertain. V lost 2 bases and J 1 base, leaving 5 bases between the germline ends. CDR1 MNHEY and CDR2 SVGAGI come from the germline V gene. This CDR3 has 13 amino acids. CDR3 in DNA: TGTGCCAGCAGTTACGCGAATAACTATGGCTACACCTTC. This sequence encodes CASSYANNYGYTF.

This chain joins TRBV7-2 and TRBJ2-1; 8 bases match TRBD2. Germline V CDR1 and CDR2: SGHTA, FQGNSA. This CDR3 region has 15 residues. The J segment lost 3 bases and the V segment lost 4 bases, leaving 5 bases of the junction unmatched. Here the CDR3 reads CASSSKTSVYNEQFF. The DNA of the CDR3 is TGTGCCAGCAGCTCCAAGACTAGCGTCTACAATGAGCAGTTCTTC.

The chain recombines TRBV29-1 with TRBJ2-7; TRBD2 might be the D (6 bases). V was clipped by 5 bases and J by 1 base, with 9 bases between them. Per the germline V gene, CDR1 is SQVTM and CDR2 is ANQGSEA. The CDR3 sequence is 12 residues long. Here the CDR3 reads CSVKTSSYEQYF. CDR3 nucleotides: TGCAGCGTTAAGACTAGTTCCTACGAGCAGTACTTC.

There are a few counts of this clone. V is TRBV28 and J is TRBJ1-2, with no clear D. Germline V gene lookup returns CDR1 MDHEN and CDR2 SYDVKM. The CDR3 covers 14 residues. The ends were cut back, 2 bases at V and 2 bases at J, with 9 bases in the middle. CDR3 nucleotide sequence: TGTGCCAGCAGTTTACGCGAACAGAACTATGGCTACACCTTC. It codes for CASSLREQNYGYTF.

CDR3 sequence: CASSFRRVFSGNTIYF. CDR3 sequence (DNA): TGTGCCAGCAGCTTTCGCCGGGTTTTCTCTGGAAACACCATATATTTT. The chain uses TRBV5-6 and TRBJ1-3; D is uncertain. Germline V gives CDR1 SGHDT, CDR2 YYEEEE. Trimming cost V 2 bases and J 0 bases, with 12 bases left between them. The CDR3 spans 16 residues.

DNA of the CDR3: TGTGCCAGCAGCCAGGGACTTTCTGGGGCCAACGTCCTGACTTTC. This translates into CASSQGLSGANVLTF. The chain couples TRBV7-3 to TRBJ2-6; a weak D match, TRBD2 (6 bases). The CDR3 totals 15 residues. V was trimmed by 5 bases and J by 1 base, leaving 9 bases between them. Germline CDR1 and CDR2: SGHTA and FQGTGA.

The V gene is TRBV28, the J gene TRBJ2-7, with TRBD2 matching 7 bases. Germline-derived CDR1 and CDR2 are MDHEN and SYDVKM. After removal of 7 bases from V and 4 bases from J, the junction contained 4 bases not matched to a gene. This CDR3 contains 12 residues. This CDR3 is CASKGLLYEQYF. In DNA form, the CDR3 reads TGTGCCAGCAAGGGACTACTTTACGAGCAGTACTTC.

The CDR3 here is CASSELLPGSNQPQHF. The CDR3 bases are TGTGCCAGCAGTGAATTGTTGCCAGGTAGCAATCAGCCCCAGCATTTT. This rearrangement joins TRBV6-1 to TRBJ1-5, with no clear D. The V gene lost 2 bases and the J gene lost 0 bases, with 11 bases spanning the gap. CDR1 and CDR2 (germline): MNHNS, SASEGT. The CDR3 totals 16 residues.

The rearrangement links TRBV18 to TRBJ2-7; 10 nucleotides align to TRBD2. The germline V gene encodes CDR1 KGHSH and CDR2 LQKENI. The length of the CDR3 is 15 residues. Trimming cost V 0 bases and J 4 bases; bases outside gene matches: 3. The CDR3 spells CASSPPAGGRYEQYF. Here the CDR3 DNA reads TGTGCCAGCTCACCACCAGCGGGGGGGAGGTACGAGCAGTACTTC.

The chain links TRBV6-2 or TRBV6-3 to TRBJ2-1; D perhaps matches TRBD1 (6 bases). The CDR3 runs to 16 residues. Germline V gene sequence: CDR1 MNHEY, CDR2 SVGEGT. Trimming shortened V by 5 bases and J by 8 bases, and 22 bases separated the two germline ends. The CDR3 DNA is TGTGCCAGCAGTACCCTTCGGGACACAACTAGGGATGAGCAGTTCTTC. As protein: CASSTLRDTTRDEQFF.

The chain carries TRBV11-2 and TRBJ1-4; TRBD1 might be the D (5 bases). Germline V CDR1 and CDR2: SGHAT, FQNNGV. This CDR3 comprises 13 residues. V lost 5 bases and J lost 7, with 11 bases in between. The CDR3 reads CASSQTGGEKLFF. Written as DNA, the CDR3 is TGTGCCAGCAGCCAAACCGGGGGTGAAAAACTGTTTTTT.

The chain has TRBV6-5 and TRBJ2-7, with D possibly being TRBD2 (5 bases). This CDR3 is built from 12 residues. The V end was cut by 5 bases, the J end by 6 bases, with 11 bases between. Germline V lookup: CDR1 MNHEY, CDR2 SVGAGI. CDR3 amino acids: CASSRGEGEQYF. CDR3 nucleotides: TGTGCCAGCAGTCGGGGAGAGGGCGAGCAGTACTTC.

The J gene is TRBJ2-5, the V gene TRBV27; maybe TRBD1 (6 bases). CDR1 is MNHEY and CDR2 is SMNVEV in the germline V gene (reference sequence). The V gene lost 5 bases and the J gene lost 5 bases, with 12 bases spanning the gap. The CDR3 extends over 13 amino acids. Written as DNA, the CDR3 is TGTGCCAGCAGTAAACAGGGTCGGGAGACCCAGTACTTC. Amino acid sequence: CASSKQGRETQYF.